Sequencing of this T cell receptor (beta chain) was carried out in a study of Ad26.COV2.S vaccination and SARS-CoV-2 variants (dated by TCRdb to the early 2020s). About the study as a whole: Donors in the vaccine arm were drawn from COV1001, a multicentre, randomized, double-blind, placebo-controlled phase I-IIa trial testing Ad26.COV2.S in healthy adults. Ad26.COV2.S was administered intramuscularly at a dose of 5x10^10 or 1x10^11 viral particles, either as one shot or as two shots given 56 days apart. The specificity and breadth of SARS-CoV-2-reactive T cell receptors after Ad26.COV2.S vaccination were assessed by TCRbeta repertoire sequencing. The TCR-sequenced set comprised approximately 32 samples: some 19 Ad26.COV2.S vaccine recipients, 5 placebo recipients and 8 SARS-CoV-2 convalescent individuals. Trial participants were randomized into five groups of five, in which low-dose or high-dose Ad26.COV2.S was given once or twice, or placebo was given on both occasions. Throughout the experiments and outcome assessment, investigators stayed blinded to trial group allocation.

TCRbeta CDR3 regions were sequenced with the immunoSEQ Assay. After extraction, genomic DNA underwent amplification by bias-controlled multiplex PCR, followed by high-throughput sequencing. The paper's data handling went like this. To quantify the absolute abundance of every unique TCRbeta CDR3 region, sequences were collapsed and filtered. T cell fraction was estimated by normalizing TCRbeta template counts to usable DNA, with usable DNA measured through amplification of reference genes found in all nucleated cells. Repertoire TCRs were annotated as SARS-CoV-2-specific when V gene, CDR3 amino acid sequence and J gene were exactly matched to a known reactive TCR set. MIRA supplied the reference SARS-CoV-2 TCR set, which was filtered for enrichment in COVID-19-positive ImmuneCODE repertoires so that public or cross-reactive TCRs were removed. Using the MIRA antigens, annotated TCRs were further analysed by specific ORF or by position within an ORF. Breadth was defined as the number of annotated unique rearrangements divided by the total number of unique productive rearrangements, and depth was defined as the summed frequency of the annotated unique rearrangements. TCR breadth was compared between groups using two-sided Wilcoxon rank-sum tests. Here the immuneACCESS table is served through TCRdb, limited to in-frame sequences with V and J called. Missing clones are a known gap in these copies; in checked studies unresolved V genes cover under half, and the rest lacks a known reason. D and trimming were read from the DNA, whereas the V and J calls and clone size are those reported in that table. The sample table shows about 350,000 clones, and roughly 84% are seen once. Approximately 3.6% of the sample lies in the top ten.

V is trimmed back by 5 bases and J by 6 bases, and the junction contains 3 bases that no gene match accounts for. The germline V gene supplies CDR1 SGHVS and CDR2 FQNEAQ. Its CDR3 holds 13 amino acids, cysteine through phenylalanine. The sequence is cut down to CDR3 DNA, 39 bases in frame from base 1. For this clone: Its specific antigen is unknown. No base quality information exists; no much larger clone differs at one position.

What the research found in general, with its limitations: The authors noted that total T cell responses may have been underestimated by the TCR breadth and depth analyses. Substantial breadth of spike-specific CD8+ and CD4+ T cell responses was reported after vaccination. Non-spike TCR breadth was comparable between vaccine and placebo recipients, consistent with the vaccine containing only spike. Higher spike-specific TCR breadth was observed in Ad26.COV2.S recipients than in placebo recipients (P = 0.0014). The study lacked the statistical power to compare responses across vaccine doses or regimens.

Interpreted using the paper, the treatment or condition label stands for: around 19 received Ad26.COV2.S at low or high dose, single or two shots; 5 received placebo; per-sample allocation not given. For vaccine and placebo recipients, repertoires were sequenced using samples collected on day 63 after the first injection. In Cohort 1b, 20 to 25 adults aged 18-55 years were enrolled at a single site in Boston, USA, between 29 July and 7 August 2020. Ad26.COV2.S was a replication-incompetent adenovirus type 26 vector expressing a prefusion-stabilized SARS-CoV-2 spike protein from the original Wuhan strain.

Here the chain combines TRBV7-8 and TRBJ2-4; 8 bases in between match TRBD2. Here the sequenced sample was peripheral blood, taken in a trial of Ad26.COV2.S vaccine versus placebo. This clonotype originated in a person between 18 and 65 years old who received the Ad26.COV2.S COVID-19 vaccine or a placebo. The DNA sequence follows: TGTGCCAGCAGCCTCGCGGGGGGAAACATTCAGTACTTC. The resulting protein is CASSLAGGNIQYF.